This T cell receptor beta chain was profiled in a study of cytomegalovirus exposure and HLA in healthy donors. The PCR ran on 60 Vbeta and 13 Jbeta primers. Using immunoSEQ multiplex PCR, the repertoire was profiled, and TCRdb retains in-frame clones only, with some absent. The table has around 64,000 clones, over 75% seen once. Notes on the study in general: Altogether, some 170 TCR beta chains were recorded as cytomegalovirus-associated. Reports described diagnosis of cytomegalovirus status by the classifier as highly specific and sensitive. The authors reported that TCR beta sequences could predict HLA-A and HLA-B alleles. These predictions were accurate for most subjects in the first cohort. It was assumed in the presence/absence analyses that sequencing depth was roughly uniform across donors.

Trimming removed 3 bases from V and 3 bases from J, with 12 bases in between. The CDR3 is 14 amino acids. Germline V CDR1 and CDR2: LNHDA, SQIVND (reference sequence). About this clone: Its antigen is unknown.

The receptor was derived from a female donor in good health and CMV-seronegative. This rearrangement joins TRBV19 to TRBJ2-7; D is possibly TRBD2 (6 bases). Material for sequencing was PBMCs. The CDR3 reads CASSMQGGYYEQYF. The CDR3 DNA is TGTGCCAGTAGTATGCAGGGAGGATACTACGAGCAGTACTTC.